Following are 20 T cell receptor beta chains from one sample sequenced in a study of T cells in Graves' hyperthyroidism and ophthalmopathy. Researchers amplified the TCR beta CDR3 regions from RNA transcripts. Using the HTBI primer set, a first-round RT-PCR was run on the TCR CDR3. MiXCR, applied by TCRdb to the multiplex PCR reads, yields one record per CDR3 protein. The table includes about 640,000 distinct CDR3 sequences, 20% detected once. The sample consisted of blood. These receptors were obtained from a man aged 30-40 years with Graves' ophthalmopathy.

The J gene is TRBJ1-5, the V gene TRBV6-8; D remains unclear. V lost 9 bases and J lost 5, with 11 bases in between. The CDR3 covers 12 residues. The germline V gene has CDR1 MNHGY and CDR2 SAAAGT. The CDR3 region is CASKAFDQPQHF. CDR3 sequence (DNA): TGTGCCAGTAAGGCCTTCGATCAGCCCCAGCATTTT.

This clonotype was observed at least ten times. The V gene is TRBV28, the J gene TRBJ1-5; D is uncertain. Germline lookup yields CDR1 MDHEN and CDR2 SYDVKM. CDR3 length equals 12 residues. The V and J ends lost 5 bases and 9 bases respectively, with 11 bases between them. DNA for the CDR3: TGTGCCAGCAGTCCGATAGGCGGGCCCCAGCATTTT. The encoded protein is CASSPIGGPQHF. The full variable domain, its missing parts supplied by reference TRBV28 and TRBJ1-5, is DVKVTQSSRYLVKRTGEKVFLECVQDMDHENMFWYRQDPGLGLRLIYFSYDVKMKEKGDIPEGYSVSREKKERFSLILESASTNQTSMYLCASSPIGGPQHFGDGTRLSIL.

This clonotype has only a few counts. The chain combines TRBV4-1 with TRBJ2-7; the D gene is possibly TRBD2 (5 bases). This CDR3 is built from 15 residues. Trimming took 0 bases from V and 5 from J, leaving 14 bases between them. CDR1 MGHRA and CDR2 YSYEKL come from the germline V gene. The CDR3 sequence: CASSQDQRRVNEQYF. The CDR3 nucleotides read TGCGCCAGCAGCCAAGATCAGCGGCGGGTTAACGAGCAGTACTTC.

This clonotype has more than one count but fewer than ten. V is TRBV6-1 and J is TRBJ2-2, with 11 bases matching TRBD1. CDR1 and CDR2 (germline): MNHNS, SASEGT. The CDR3 loop spans 15 amino acids. Trimming cost V 6 bases and J 7 bases; bases outside gene matches: 7. CDR3 protein: CASREGTGGNGELFF. CDR3 coding DNA: TGTGCCAGCAGGGAGGGGACAGGGGGAAACGGGGAGCTGTTTTTT.

This clonotype has at least ten counts. The V and J genes are TRBV7-2 and TRBJ2-7; a weak D match, TRBD1 (6 bases). The CDR3 contains 14 residues. Trimming removed 3 bases from V and 3 bases from J, with 12 bases in between. Germline V CDR1 and CDR2: SGHTA, FQGNSA. Written as DNA, the CDR3 is TGTGCCAGCAGCTTCTCCCGGGACAACTACGAGCAGTACTTC. Its translation: CASSFSRDNYEQYF. Full variable domain (rest looked up from reference TRBV7-2 and TRBJ2-7): GAGVSQSPSNKVTEKGKDVELRCDPISGHTALYWYRQSLGQGLEFLIYFQGNSAPDKSGLPSDRFSAERTGGSVSTLTIQRTQQEDSAVYLCASSFSRDNYEQYFGPGTRLTVT.

V is TRBV20-1 and J is TRBJ2-1; 8 nucleotides agree with TRBD2. Germline CDR1 DFQATT, CDR2 SNEGSKA (reference sequence). This CDR3 is built from 14 residues. The junction had 7 bases not matched to a gene; V was cut back by 2 bases and J by 7 bases. CDR3 sequence reads: CSARRSGSHNEQFF. CDR3 nucleotides: TGCAGTGCTAGAAGGAGCGGGAGCCATAATGAGCAGTTCTTC.

This clonotype has a count of ten or more. V and J are TRBV11-2 and TRBJ2-7, with D tentatively TRBD2 (7 bases). Trimming cost V 5 bases and J 3 bases, with 23 bases left between them. CDR1 and CDR2 (germline): SGHAT, FQNNGV. The CDR3 loop spans 17 amino acids. The CDR3 region is CASSPIAGAGKSYEQYF. In nucleotides, the CDR3 is TGTGCCAGCAGCCCCATTGCGGGGGCCGGTAAGAGCTACGAGCAGTACTTC.

This clonotype was seen repeatedly, ten times or more. The rearrangement joins TRBV11-2 to TRBJ2-5; no clear D. Germline loops: CDR1 SGHAT, CDR2 FQNNGV. CDR3 length equals 13 residues. V was shortened by 3 bases and J by 2 bases, with 7 bases between the two germline ends. CDR3 sequence reads: CASSFLFQETQYF. CDR3 sequence (DNA): TGTGCCAGCAGCTTTCTTTTTCAAGAGACCCAGTACTTC.

This clonotype was seen at least ten times. The V call is TRBV5-5, the J call TRBJ2-2, with D perhaps assigned TRBD1 or TRBD2 (5 bases each). Germline-derived CDR1 and CDR2 are SGHKS and YYEKEE (reference sequence). The length of the CDR3 is 14 residues. The ends were cut back, 4 bases at V and 4 bases at J, with 11 bases in the middle. The CDR3 region has the DNA TGTGCCAGCAGCCCTCGGGACGGCACCGGGGAGCTGTTTTTT. Its translation is CASSPRDGTGELFF.

The chain combines TRBV25-1 with TRBJ2-7; 8 bases match TRBD1. The CDR3 runs to 15 residues. CDR1 MGHDK and CDR2 SYGVNS come from the germline V gene. V was pared by 4 bases and J by 5 bases, with 10 bases of the junction left unmatched. The CDR3 nucleotides are TGTGCCAGCAGTGCCTCCGGGACAGGTGACAACGAGCAGTACTTC. Its protein product is CASSASGTGDNEQYF.

This clonotype was picked up many times. The chain links TRBV28 to TRBJ1-2, with a tentative D call TRBD1 (5 bases). Germline values: CDR1 MDHEN, CDR2 SYDVKM. CDR3 size: 14 residues. Trimming removed 11 bases at V and 3 bases at J, with 19 bases between. The CDR3 loop reads CAFRGTGWDYGYTF. The CDR3 DNA reads TGTGCCTTCCGGGGGACGGGGTGGGACTATGGCTACACCTTC.

This clonotype was observed at least ten times. The chain links TRBV12-3 or TRBV12-4 to TRBJ1-5, with D perhaps matching TRBD1 (5 bases). The CDR3 runs to 21 residues. Between the trimmed V and J ends, which lost 3 bases and 2 bases, there was a span of 29 bases. This CDR3 is CASSLRQGGAPVKYGNQPQHF. Here the CDR3 DNA reads TGTGCCAGCAGTTTGCGTCAGGGAGGTGCCCCAGTAAAATATGGCAATCAGCCCCAGCATTTT.

This clonotype was observed a handful of times. The chain employs TRBV4-2 and TRBJ2-7; possibly TRBD2 for D (6 bases). V was clipped by 1 base and J by 1 base, with 11 bases between them. The CDR3 loop spans 15 amino acids. Germline-derived CDR1 and CDR2 are LGHNA and YNFKEQ. CDR3 sequence: CASSQAGTSSYEQYF. In DNA, the CDR3 is TGTGCCAGCAGCCAAGCAGGGACTTCTTCCTACGAGCAGTACTTC.

This clonotype was observed many times. V is TRBV18 and J is TRBJ2-5; D may be TRBD1 or TRBD2 (5 bases each). CDR1 is KGHSH and CDR2 is LQKENI in the germline V gene. This CDR3 has 13 residues. V lost 4 bases to trimming and J lost 0 bases, with 6 bases between them. This CDR3 is CASSLGHQETQYF. The CDR3 region has the DNA TGTGCCAGCTCACTGGGACACCAAGAGACCCAGTACTTC.

This clonotype has a count of ten or more. The V gene is TRBV28, the J gene TRBJ2-3, with 7 bases matching TRBD2. The germline gives CDR1 MDHEN, CDR2 SYDVKM. Trimming removed 3 bases from V and 1 base from J; junction bases left unmatched: 4. The CDR3 runs 15 residues. The CDR3 DNA sequence: TGTGCCAGCAGTTTTCGCGGGAGTGGCACAGATACGCAGTATTTT. Translation gives CASSFRGSGTDTQYF.

The V gene is TRBV7-9, the J gene TRBJ2-1; 8 bases are shared with TRBD1. CDR1 is SEHNR and CDR2 is FQNEAQ in the germline V gene (reference sequence). The CDR3 has 20 residues. With V trimmed by 2 bases and J by 5 bases, 20 bases remained unmatched. This CDR3 is CASSLQVSGGVSGVHNEQFF. The CDR3 DNA sequence: TGTGCCAGCAGCTTACAGGTGTCAGGGGGCGTAAGCGGAGTACACAATGAGCAGTTCTTC.

The chain is built from TRBV6-2 or TRBV6-3 and TRBJ2-7; tentative D call: TRBD2 (6 bases). Trimming cost V 7 bases and J 6 bases, with 22 bases left between them. The CDR3 runs to 15 residues. Germline-derived CDR1 and CDR2 are MNHEY and SVGEGT. Written as DNA, the CDR3 is TGTGCCAGCAAATCCGCCGGGACTCAGCCGGCCGAGCAGTACTTC. Residues: CASKSAGTQPAEQYF.

Regarding this clonotype: In this CDR3 the conserved last residue, phenylalanine or tryptophan, is missing, so a read error is likely. The chain couples TRBV30 to TRBJ1-6; 10 bases agree with TRBD1. Trimming cost V 0 bases and J 8 bases; bases outside gene matches: 4. The CDR3 is 15 residues long. CDR1 is GTSNPN, CDR2 SVGIG, per germline (reference sequence). The DNA of the CDR3 is TGTGCCTGGAGTGTTGGGACAGGGGTGTATTCACCCCTCCACCTT. Its protein product is CAWSVGTGVYSPLHL.

The CDR3 sequence is CASRPGHSGNTIYF. CDR3 coding DNA: TGTGCCAGCAGGCCGGGACACTCTGGAAACACCATATATTTT. The chain recombines TRBV6-1 with TRBJ1-3, with a possible D match to TRBD1 (6 bases). CDR1 and CDR2 from the germline V gene are MNHNS and SASEGT. Trimming removed 6 bases at V and 0 bases at J, with 9 bases between. The length of the CDR3 is 14 residues.

As to this clonotype: Just one base apart from a much larger clone, this may be a read error. The rearrangement links TRBV28 to TRBJ2-2; D gene unclear. The V gene lost 7 bases and the J gene lost 5 bases, with 11 bases spanning the gap. The CDR3 covers 13 residues. Germline V gene data show CDR1 as MDHEN and CDR2 as SYDVKM. As DNA, the CDR3 is TGTGCCAGCATAGGACGGAATACCGGGGAGCTGTTTTTT. Translating it yields CASIGRNTGELFF.